This T cell receptor (beta chain) stems from a study of blood T cells in healthy people across ages. A sample-barcoded 5' primer and a J-beta primer mix were used in a second PCR of about 7 to 12 cycles. Every cDNA molecule bore a tag from a template-switch adaptor containing 12 random nucleotides. Via MiXCR, TCRdb re-called the 5' RACE reads, giving one row per CDR3 protein. The sample yields about 800,000 distinct CDR3 sequences, roughly 25% seen once. Trimming shortened V by 0 bases and J by 5 bases, and 9 bases separated the two germline ends. Germline assignment: CDR1 SGHRS and CDR2 YFSETQ. The CDR3 consists of 15 residues. These data also formed part of another study, on T cells of mothers and their children.

Sequencing input: blood. The TCR was taken from a boy aged 5-17 years in good health. The chain links TRBV5-1 to TRBJ1-6; TRBD1 is a possible D gene (6 bases). Here the CDR3 reads CASSLGQGHNSPLHF. Here the CDR3 DNA reads TGCGCCAGCAGCTTGGGCCAGGGGCATAATTCACCCCTCCACTTT.